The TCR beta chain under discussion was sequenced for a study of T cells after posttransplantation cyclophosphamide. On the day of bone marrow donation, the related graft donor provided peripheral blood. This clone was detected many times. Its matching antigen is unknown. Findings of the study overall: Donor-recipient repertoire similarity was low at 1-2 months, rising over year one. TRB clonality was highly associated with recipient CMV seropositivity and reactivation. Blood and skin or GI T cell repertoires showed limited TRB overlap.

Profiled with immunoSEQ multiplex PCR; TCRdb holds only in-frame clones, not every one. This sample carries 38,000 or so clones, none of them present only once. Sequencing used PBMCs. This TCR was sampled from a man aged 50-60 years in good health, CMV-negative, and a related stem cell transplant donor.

CDR3 protein: CASSLGGVYNSPLHF. The CDR3 DNA is TGTGCCAGCTCGTTAGGAGGGGTCTATAATTCACCCCTCCACTTT. The V and J genes are TRBV6-1 and TRBJ1-6, with D possibly matching TRBD1 (5 bases). The CDR3 contains 15 residues. V shed 8 bases and J shed 3 bases, with 14 bases lying between them. Germline-derived CDR1 and CDR2 are MNHNS and SASEGT.